This T cell receptor (beta chain) was recorded in a study of blood T cell repertoires in COVID-19. Study overall: The samples span acute and convalescent COVID-19 from the United States, Italy and Spain.

Data came from immunoSEQ multiplex PCR; TCRdb stores just in-frame clones and leaves some out. Of fewer than 130,000 clones detected, roughly 82% appear once; the ten largest clones hold 15% to 20%. A few counts support this clone. The V and J ends lost 6 bases and 2 bases respectively, with 15 bases between them. Germline CDR1 and CDR2: SGHAT and FQNNGV. CDR3 length: 15 residues. Material for sequencing was peripheral blood. The receptor was derived from a woman aged 60-75 years with acute or convalescent COVID-19. The chain is built from TRBV11-2 and TRBJ2-3; perhaps TRBD2 as D (6 bases). The CDR3 sequence: CASRKPGLLTDTQYF. CDR3 nucleotides: TGTGCCAGCAGGAAACCGGGACTTCTCACAGATACGCAGTATTTT.